These T cell receptor beta chains were read from a single sample in a study of T cells in Graves' hyperthyroidism and ophthalmopathy. Using its own MiXCR run on the multiplex PCR reads, TCRdb lists one record per CDR3 protein. The sample has a few hundred thousand distinct CDR3 sequences; more than 15% are singletons. Sequencing was carried out using blood. The receptors derive from a woman between 40 and 55 years old with Graves' ophthalmopathy. Each CDR3 is given with its conserved first and last residue. A D gene is named only where the DNA matches it firmly. The size of a clone is reported for some rows only, either as once, few or many, or as a class for expanded clones.

V gene	clone size	J gene	D gene	CDR3 protein	CDR3 DNA
TRBV28	many	TRBJ2-4	.	CASQADVSGKNIQYF	TGTGCCAGCCAAGCGGACGTTTCGGGCAAAAACATTCAGTACTTC
TRBV6-1	many	TRBJ2-1	.	CASSEWQTEQFF	TGTGCCAGCAGTGAATGGCAGACTGAGCAGTTCTTC
TRBV3-1	many	TRBJ1-5	TRBD1	CASSLHGTGISNQPQHF	TGTGCCAGCAGCCTCCACGGGACAGGGATTAGCAATCAGCCCCAGCATTTT
TRBV2	.	TRBJ2-6	.	CASSAGVAGANVLTF	TGTGCCAGCAGTGCCGGAGTCGCTGGGGCCAACGTCCTGACTTTC
TRBV12-3/TRBV12-4	few	TRBJ2-1	TRBD2	CASSPALLLAGGSYNEQFF	TGTGCCAGCAGTCCCGCCTTGCTACTAGCGGGAGGCTCCTACAATGAGCAGTTCTTC
TRBV7-9	.	TRBJ2-7	.	CASSGGGGTSYEQYF	TGTGCCAGCAGTGGGGGGGGCGGTACGTCCTACGAGCAGTACTTC
TRBV5-1	.	TRBJ2-7	.	CASSLGQQPNYEQYF	TGCGCCAGCAGCCTTGGACAGCAACCCAATTACGAGCAGTACTTC
TRBV5-6	many	TRBJ2-1	.	CASSLGVEGEQFF	TGTGCCAGCAGCTTGGGAGTGGAAGGGGAGCAGTTCTTC
TRBV12-3/TRBV12-4	many	TRBJ1-2	.	CASSLGSGSHYGYTF	TGTGCCAGCAGTTTAGGGTCAGGGTCGCACTATGGCTACACCTTC
TRBV28	many	TRBJ2-7	TRBD2	CASSPRLAVEQYF	TGTGCCAGCAGTCCAAGACTAGCGGTCGAGCAGTACTTC
TRBV19	few	TRBJ2-3	TRBD1	CASGADPPGQGVEDTQYF	TGTGCCAGCGGAGCCGATCCTCCGGGACAGGGGGTGGAAGATACGCAGTATTTT
TRBV20-1	few	TRBJ2-1	TRBD2	CSARTSATYNEQFF	TGCAGTGCTCGGACTAGTGCAACCTACAATGAGCAGTTCTTC
TRBV2	many	TRBJ1-5	TRBD1	CASSEGGQGARSQPQHF	TGTGCCAGCAGTGAAGGGGGACAGGGGGCTCGCAGTCAGCCCCAGCATTTT
TRBV6-4	few	TRBJ2-2	TRBD1	CASSAGQENTGELFF	TGTGCCAGCAGCGCCGGACAGGAGAACACCGGGGAGCTGTTTTTT
TRBV7-3	.	TRBJ2-3	.	CASSLRRASSSDTQYF	TGTGCCAGCAGTTTACGGCGGGCTAGCAGTTCTGATACGCAGTATTTT
TRBV20-1	many	TRBJ2-1	TRBD1	CSARRGQGAYNEQFF	TGCAGTGCTAGAAGGGGACAGGGGGCCTACAATGAGCAGTTCTTC
TRBV9	.	TRBJ1-6	.	CASSARTANSPLHF	TGTGCCAGCAGCGCCAGGACAGCCAATTCACCCCTCCACTTT
TRBV20-1	few	TRBJ2-7	TRBD2	CSAPTASGYHDEQYF	TGCAGTGCCCCAACGGCTAGCGGGTATCATGACGAGCAGTACTTC
TRBV18	.	TRBJ1-2	TRBD1	CASTPGQGAHGYTF	TGTGCCAGCACACCGGGACAGGGGGCTCATGGCTACACCTTC
TRBV2	many	TRBJ1-1	.	CASAGTMNTEAFF	TGTGCCAGCGCTGGAACTATGAACACTGAAGCTTTCTTT
TRBV2	many	TRBJ2-4	.	CASRAIAKNIQYF	TGTGCCAGCAGGGCGATAGCCAAAAACATTCAGTACTTC
TRBV12-3/TRBV12-4	many	TRBJ2-3	TRBD2	CASSLELAGGLSTDTQYF	TGTGCCAGCAGTTTAGAACTAGCGGGGGGGCTGAGCACAGATACGCAGTATTTT
TRBV12-3/TRBV12-4	.	TRBJ1-2	.	CASSLGGQAGYGYTF	TGTGCCAGCAGTTTAGGGGGGCAGGCGGGCTATGGCTACACCTTC
TRBV6-2/TRBV6-3	.	TRBJ1-3	.	CASRANSVLRSDTIYF	TGTGCCAGCAGAGCAAACAGCGTCCTGCGGAGTGATACCATATATTTT
TRBV27	many	TRBJ1-5	.	CASSFQGTGQPQHF	TGTGCCAGCAGTTTCCAGGGAACAGGACAGCCCCAGCATTTT
TRBV7-9	.	TRBJ1-1	.	CASSVDANTEAFF	TGTGCCAGCAGCGTCGACGCGAACACTGAAGCTTTCTTT
TRBV20-1	.	TRBJ2-7	.	CSARTIHYEQYF	TGCAGTGCTAGGACTATCCACTACGAGCAGTACTTC
TRBV5-5	many	TRBJ2-1	TRBD2	CASSLRRGGNEQFF	TGTGCCAGCAGCCTGCGTCGGGGGGGCAATGAGCAGTTCTTC
TRBV29-1	.	TRBJ2-7	TRBD1	CSVSTGVPYEQYF	TGCAGCGTTTCGACAGGGGTGCCCTACGAGCAGTACTTC
TRBV20-1	many	TRBJ2-3	.	CSAIKPNREDTQYF	TGCAGTGCCATTAAGCCTAACAGGGAAGATACGCAGTATTTT
TRBV30	.	TRBJ1-2	.	CAWSDQSRGYTF	TGTGCCTGGAGCGACCAGTCAAGGGGCTACACCTTC
TRBV28	many	TRBJ2-5	.	CASSLSPGSLQETQYF	TGTGCCAGCAGTCTCTCCCCAGGGTCCCTCCAAGAGACCCAGTACTTC
TRBV28	few	TRBJ1-4	.	CASSNRGLGEKLFF	TGTGCCAGCAGTAATAGGGGTTTGGGTGAAAAACTGTTTTTT
TRBV30	many	TRBJ2-4	.	CAWSTGLRNIQYF	TGTGCCTGGAGCACGGGACTCAGAAACATTCAGTACTTC
TRBV4-1	.	TRBJ2-3	TRBD2	CASSQGTSGIAPITQYF	TGCGCCAGCAGCCAAGGGACTAGCGGGATAGCCCCAATTACGCAGTATTTT
TRBV30	.	TRBJ1-6	.	CAWSVRRDIRSSPLHF	TGTGCCTGGAGTGTACGCCGGGACATCCGTTCTTCACCCCTCCACTTT
TRBV6-1	many	TRBJ1-1	.	CASRPDWTEAFF	TGTGCCAGCAGGCCCGATTGGACTGAAGCTTTCTTT
TRBV6-2/TRBV6-3	.	TRBJ1-1	.	CASSYGDHLNTEALF	TGTGCCAGCAGTTACGGAGACCATTTGAACACTGAAGCTCTCTTT
TRBV3-1	many	TRBJ2-7	TRBD1	CASSQRGTARYEQYF	TGTGCCAGCAGCCAAAGGGGGACAGCTAGGTACGAGCAGTACTTC
TRBV29-1	.	TRBJ1-1	TRBD1	CSVSGQGLKAFF	TGCAGCGTTTCCGGACAGGGGCTGAAAGCTTTCTTT
TRBV27	many	TRBJ2-3	.	CASSSMGQVLDTQYF	TGTGCCAGCAGTTCTATGGGGCAGGTCCTGGATACGCAGTATTTT
TRBV5-1	.	TRBJ2-7	TRBD2	CASSLAVLGLRLAGGPGDEQYF	TGCGCCAGCAGCTTGGCGGTGCTTGGCCTAAGGCTAGCGGGAGGGCCAGGCGACGAGCAGTACTTC
TRBV7-9	.	TRBJ2-3	TRBD1	CASSSSGTEDWEPDTQYF	TGTGCCAGCAGCTCCTCCGGGACAGAGGACTGGGAACCAGATACGCAGTATTTT
TRBV27	many	TRBJ2-1	.	CASSFVGVDEQFF	TGTGCCAGCAGTTTTGTCGGGGTCGATGAGCAGTTCTTC
TRBV30	many	TRBJ2-3	.	CAWSVRRGSSTDTQYF	TGTGCCTGGAGTGTACGAAGGGGGTCTAGCACAGATACGCAGTATTTT
TRBV20-1	many	TRBJ2-7	.	CSATVQLYEQYF	TGCAGTGCCACCGTTCAGCTTTACGAGCAGTACTTC